Presented here are 2 T cell receptor beta chains from one specimen sequenced in a study of T cell clonality in common variable immunodeficiency. Repertoires were generated with immunoSEQ multiplex PCR, while TCRdb's copy carries only in-frame clones and drops some. The sample includes about 55,000 clones, none of them occurring once. Sequencing used peripheral blood mononuclear cells. The source of these receptors is a person between 18 and 75 years old in good health.

Ten or more counts support this clone. The read finishes 3 residues shy of the CDR3 end, and the germline J gene is used to complete it. Other DNA sequences from this sample encode an identical CDR3 as well. The rearrangement joins TRBV19 to TRBJ1-3; TRBD1 is a possible D gene (6 bases). CDR1 LNHDA and CDR2 SQIVND come from the germline V gene (reference sequence). V gave up 9 bases and J gave up 1 base, with 16 bases separating them. The CDR3 has 15 residues. CDR3 DNA (partial): TGTGCCAGCAACCAGTTACAGGGTTCTGGAAACACC. Translation: CASNQLQGSGNT. The CDR3 in full is CASNQLQGSGNTIYF.

This clone was seen many times. The read is 3 residues too short to cover the CDR3 end, so that end is filled in from the germline J gene. V usage is TRBV20-1 and J usage is TRBJ1-5, with no clear D. The CDR3 consists of 16 residues. V dropped 0 bases and J dropped 5 bases, with 17 bases sitting between them. In germline, CDR1 is DFQATT, CDR2 SNEGSKA (reference sequence). The chain's CDR3 is CSARDLNPNRDQPQHF. CDR3 bases read: TGCAGTGCTAGAGATTTGAACCCAAATAGGGATCAGCCC.